What follows are 20 T cell receptor beta chains derived from one specimen sequenced in a study of Ad26.COV2.S vaccination and SARS-CoV-2 variants. Method: immunoSEQ multiplex PCR; TCRdb's copy keeps in-frame clones and lacks some. The sample gives about 350,000 clones, 92% of which show up once; under 5% is in the top ten. The sequencing here drew on peripheral blood, taken after recovery from COVID-19. These receptors were taken from a human donor who had recovered from COVID-19.

V usage is TRBV3-1 (or the pseudogene TRBV3-2) and J usage is TRBJ2-1, with 12 bases that match TRBD2. Losses at the gene ends were 1 base for V and 7 bases for J; bases not matched to a gene: 2. This CDR3 is 15 amino acids long. In germline, CDR1 is LGHDT, CDR2 YNNKEL (reference sequence). The CDR3 region is CASSQGLAGVNEQFF. Written as DNA, the CDR3 is TGTGCCAGCAGCCAAGGACTAGCGGGGGTGAATGAGCAGTTCTTC.

V gene TRBV4-1 combines with J gene TRBJ2-1; 7 positions match TRBD2. V was pared by 1 base and J by 8 bases, with 8 bases of the junction left unmatched. The CDR3 is 15 residues long. The germline V gene has CDR1 MGHRA and CDR2 YSYEKL. The CDR3 coding sequence is TGCGCCAGCAGCCAAGGACTAGCTTTCAGTCATGAGCAGTTCTTC. Protein sequence: CASSQGLAFSHEQFF.

This clone was found once. This chain uses TRBV11-2 with TRBJ2-3; a weak D match, TRBD1 (6 bases). The CDR3 spans 12 residues. Trimming stripped 6 bases from V and 7 bases from J, with 11 bases between. The germline V gene encodes CDR1 SGHAT and CDR2 FQNNGV. The CDR3 protein is CASRGHTYTQYF. As DNA, the CDR3 is TGTGCCAGCAGGGGACATACGTATACGCAGTATTTT.

This chain uses TRBV6-6 with TRBJ2-3, with 8 bases fitting TRBD1. Germline CDR1 MNHNY, CDR2 SVGAGI (reference sequence). The trim removed 4 bases at V and 6 bases at J, leaving 3 bases unmatched. The CDR3 has 13 amino acids. The CDR3 reads CASSSTGADTQYF. The CDR3 region has the DNA TGTGCCAGCAGTTCGACAGGGGCCGATACGCAGTATTTT.

The rearrangement uses TRBV18 and TRBJ2-2, with a tentative D call TRBD2 (5 bases). The germline V gene encodes CDR1 KGHSH and CDR2 LQKENI. This CDR3 comprises 15 residues. V dropped 0 bases and J dropped 5 bases, with 10 bases sitting between them. The CDR3 DNA reads as TGTGCCAGCTCACCACCGTCAAGGGAGACCGGGGAGCTGTTTTTT. Amino acids: CASSPPSRETGELFF.

This chain joins TRBV12-3 or TRBV12-4 and TRBJ2-7, with no clear D. CDR3 size: 12 residues. The V gene lost 6 bases and the J gene lost 0 bases, with 6 bases spanning the gap. This chain's CDR3 is CASSLDSYEQYF. The CDR3 nucleotides are TGTGCCAGCAGCCTTGACTCCTACGAGCAGTACTTC.

CDR3 loop: CASSEDYGYTF. For the CDR3, the DNA is TGTGCCAGCAGTGAGGACTATGGCTACACCTTC. V usage is TRBV2 and J usage is TRBJ1-2; D call uncertain. V dropped 3 bases and J dropped 3 bases, with 2 bases sitting between them. Per germline, CDR1 SNHLY and CDR2 FYNNEI. This CDR3 has 11 residues. Full variable domain (rest looked up from reference TRBV2 and TRBJ1-2): EPEVTQTPSHQVTQMGQEVILRCVPISNHLYFYWYRQILGQKVEFLVSFYNNEISEKSEIFDDQFSVERPDGSNFTLKIRSTKLEDSAMYFCASSEDYGYTFGSGTRLTVV.

The J gene is TRBJ1-1, the V gene TRBV10-3; 9 bases map to TRBD1. Germline values: CDR1 ENHRY, CDR2 SYGVKD. Losses at the gene ends were 6 bases for V and 1 base for J; bases not matched to a gene: 6. The CDR3 consists of 15 residues. The CDR3 spells CAIRETGQGNTEAFF. The CDR3 DNA sequence: TGTGCCATCAGGGAGACGGGACAGGGGAACACTGAAGCTTTCTTT.

The rearrangement uses TRBV28 and TRBJ2-1; D unresolved. V was clipped by 8 bases and J by 7 bases, with 6 bases between them. Germline CDR1 MDHEN, CDR2 SYDVKM. The CDR3 length is 10 residues. The CDR3 loop reads CASGNNEQFF. The DNA of the CDR3 is TGTGCCAGCGGAAATAATGAGCAGTTCTTC.

The chain couples TRBV5-6 to TRBJ2-2, with D perhaps TRBD1 (5 bases). V shed 1 base and J shed 2 bases, with 12 bases lying between them. Germline CDR1 reads SGHDT; CDR2 reads YYEEEE. The CDR3 spans 16 residues. The CDR3 protein is CASSLRTPRNTGELFF. The CDR3 coding sequence is TGTGCCAGCAGCTTGAGGACACCAAGAAACACCGGGGAGCTGTTTTTT.

As for this clone: This specimen includes other DNA sequences encoding the same CDR3. V gene TRBV29-1 combines with J gene TRBJ2-5, with D possibly TRBD2 on 6 matching bases. CDR3 size: 12 residues. Germline V gene data show CDR1 as SQVTM and CDR2 as ANQGSEA. Trimming shortened V by 4 bases and J by 5 bases, and 11 bases separated the two germline ends. CDR3 in amino acids: CSVGTGGETQYF. CDR3 nucleotides: TGCAGCGTTGGAACCGGAGGGGAGACCCAGTACTTC.

V is TRBV21-1 and J is TRBJ2-7; the DNA was not used to check the table's D call, TRBD1. TRBV21-1 is recorded as a pseudogene. CDR3 size: 13 residues. The CDR3: CASTSRTVYEQYF. CDR3 nucleotides: TGTGCCAGCACCTCAAGGACAGTCTACGAGCAGTACTTC.

The chain employs TRBV10-3 and TRBJ1-2; perhaps TRBD1 as D (5 bases). Germline V lookup: CDR1 ENHRY, CDR2 SYGVKD. Trimming removed 2 bases at V and 1 base at J, with 11 bases between. This CDR3 contains 15 residues. CDR3 loop: CAISETGLDNYGYTF. The DNA for the CDR3 is TGTGCCATCAGTGAGACAGGCCTTGATAACTATGGCTACACCTTC.

J is TRBJ2-1 and V is TRBV7-9; TRBD2 matches 11 bases. Germline loops: CDR1 SEHNR, CDR2 FQNEAQ (reference sequence). This CDR3 comprises 14 residues. Germline trimming cut 2 bases from V and 10 bases from J; bases unmatched to any gene: 4. The CDR3 nucleotides read TGTGCCAGCAGCTTAACTAGCGGGGGCGGGGAGCAGTTCTTC. Translated: CASSLTSGGGEQFF. Full variable domain (remainder filled in from reference TRBV7-9 and TRBJ2-1): DTGVSQNPRHKITKRGQNVTFRCDPISEHNRLYWYRQTLGQGPEFLTYFQNEAQLEKSRLLSDRFSAERPKGSFSTLEIQRTEQGDSAMYLCASSLTSGGGEQFFGPGTRLTVL.

The rearrangement links TRBV5-5 to TRBJ2-3; TRBD1 might be the D (6 bases). This CDR3 contains 16 residues. The germline V gene has CDR1 SGHKS and CDR2 YYEKEE (reference sequence). V gave up 4 bases and J gave up 2 bases, with 17 bases separating them. This chain's CDR3 is CASSPVENRATDTQYF. DNA for the CDR3: TGTGCCAGCAGCCCGGTAGAGAACAGGGCCACAGATACGCAGTATTTT.

This chain joins TRBV19 and TRBJ1-1; 8 bases are a match to TRBD1. The CDR3 loop spans 14 amino acids. CDR1 LNHDA and CDR2 SQIVND come from the germline V gene (reference sequence). V lost 5 bases and J lost 1; bases outside the gene matches: 3. CDR3 sequence reads: CASSFGTGNTEAFF. CDR3 DNA sequence: TGTGCCAGTAGTTTCGGGACAGGGAACACTGAAGCTTTCTTT.

The rearrangement uses TRBV7-9 and TRBJ1-2, with TRBD1 as a possible D gene (5 bases). The V end was cut by 1 base, the J end by 4 bases, with 19 bases between. Per germline, CDR1 SEHNR and CDR2 FQNEAQ (reference sequence). CDR3 length: 17 residues. The CDR3 DNA follows: TGTGCCAGCAGCTTAGGAGGGGCCAGCCGGGGTTTCTATGGCTACACCTTC. Translated: CASSLGGASRGFYGYTF. Supplemented by reference TRBV7-9 and TRBJ1-2, the full variable domain reads DTGVSQNPRHKITKRGQNVTFRCDPISEHNRLYWYRQTLGQGPEFLTYFQNEAQLEKSRLLSDRFSAERPKGSFSTLEIQRTEQGDSAMYLCASSLGGASRGFYGYTFGSGTRLTVV.

This chain connects TRBV9 to TRBJ1-4; D may be TRBD1 (5 bases). This CDR3 is 14 amino acids long. Germline values: CDR1 SGDLS, CDR2 YYNGEE. V was pared by 2 bases and J by 4 bases, with 9 bases between. Here the CDR3 reads CASSVQGLNEKLFF. The CDR3, as DNA: TGTGCCAGCAGCGTCCAGGGTCTTAATGAAAAACTGTTTTTT.

The chain employs TRBV19 and TRBJ1-4; a possible D gene is TRBD1 (6 bases). Trimming stripped 9 bases from V and 8 bases from J, with 19 bases between. Germline loops: CDR1 LNHDA, CDR2 SQIVND (reference sequence). The CDR3 is 14 amino acids. CDR3 residues: CASKPKGDWEKLFF. Written as DNA, the CDR3 is TGTGCCAGCAAACCTAAGGGGGACTGGGAAAAACTGTTTTTT.

The chain is built from TRBV7-9 and TRBJ1-2; the D gene is possibly TRBD1 (6 bases). V was pared by 5 bases and J by 2 bases, with 18 bases between. The CDR3 runs to 16 residues. Germline CDR1 SEHNR, CDR2 FQNEAQ (reference sequence). The CDR3 protein is CASSPARQGINYGYTF. CDR3 sequence (DNA): TGTGCCAGCAGCCCAGCCCGGCAGGGGATAAACTATGGCTACACCTTC. The variable domain in full, with the rest retrieved from reference TRBV7-9 and TRBJ1-2, is DTGVSQNPRHKITKRGQNVTFRCDPISEHNRLYWYRQTLGQGPEFLTYFQNEAQLEKSRLLSDRFSAERPKGSFSTLEIQRTEQGDSAMYLCASSPARQGINYGYTFGSGTRLTVV.